The clone carrying this T cell receptor (beta chain) was picked up a small number of times. The CDR3 totals 13 residues. Trimming cost V 8 bases and J 8 bases, with 18 bases left between them. Looked up from germline, CDR1 is MRHNA and CDR2 is SNTAGT. Some clones are missing from TCRdb's copy, which holds only in-frame ones; the method was immunoSEQ multiplex PCR. The sample has 230,000 or so clones, around 80% seen once. This specimen belongs to a study of blood T cell repertoires in COVID-19. Study as a whole: T cells, B-cell-depleted T cells, or PBMCs supplied cDNA or gDNA.

The V call is TRBV6-4, the J call TRBJ1-2; no reliable D call. The source material was peripheral blood. This TCR derives from a man aged 25 to 40 with active or convalescent COVID-19. In DNA, the CDR3 is TGTGCCAGCCGGCCCTGGGGTGGAGGGGGCTACACCTTC. It specifies CASRPWGGGGYTF.